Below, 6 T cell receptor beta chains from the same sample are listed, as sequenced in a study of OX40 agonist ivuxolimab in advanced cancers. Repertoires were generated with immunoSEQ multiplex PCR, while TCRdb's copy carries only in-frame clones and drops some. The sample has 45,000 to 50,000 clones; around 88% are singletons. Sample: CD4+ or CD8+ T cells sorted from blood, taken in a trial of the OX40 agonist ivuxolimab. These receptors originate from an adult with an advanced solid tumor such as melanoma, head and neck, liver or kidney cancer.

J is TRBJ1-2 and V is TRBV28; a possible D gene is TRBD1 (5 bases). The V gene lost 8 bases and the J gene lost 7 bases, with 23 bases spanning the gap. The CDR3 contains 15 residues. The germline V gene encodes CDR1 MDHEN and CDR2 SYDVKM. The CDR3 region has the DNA TGTGCCAGCTCTATCAGGACAAAGACCCTTAGTGGCTACACCTTC. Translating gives CASSIRTKTLSGYTF.

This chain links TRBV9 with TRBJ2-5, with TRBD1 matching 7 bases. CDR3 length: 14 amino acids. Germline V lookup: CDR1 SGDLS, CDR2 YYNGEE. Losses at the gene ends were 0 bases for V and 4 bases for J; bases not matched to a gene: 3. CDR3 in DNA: TGTGCCAGCAGCGTAGGGGGGACAGTAGAGACCCAGTACTTC. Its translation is CASSVGGTVETQYF. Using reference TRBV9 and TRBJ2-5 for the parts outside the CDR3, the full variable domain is DSGVTQTPKHLITATGQRVTLRCSPRSGDLSVYWYQQSLDQGLQFLIQYYNGEERAKGNILERFSAQQFPDLHSELNLSSLELGDSALYFCASSVGGTVETQYFGPGTRLLVL.

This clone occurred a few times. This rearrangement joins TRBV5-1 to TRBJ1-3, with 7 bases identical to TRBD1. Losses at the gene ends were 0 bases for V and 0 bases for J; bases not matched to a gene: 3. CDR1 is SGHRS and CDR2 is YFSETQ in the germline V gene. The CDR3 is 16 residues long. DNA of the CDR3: TGCGCCAGCAGCTTGGGGACAGGCACCTCTGGAAACACCATATATTTT. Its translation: CASSLGTGTSGNTIYF. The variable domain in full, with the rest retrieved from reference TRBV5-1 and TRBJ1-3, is KAGVTQTPRYLIKTRGQQVTLSCSPISGHRSVSWYQQTPGQGLQFLFEYFSETQRNKGNFPGRFSGRQFSNSRSEMNVSTLELGDSALYLCASSLGTGTSGNTIYFGEGSWLTVV.

CDR3 loop: CASSWTPDEKLFF. CDR3 in DNA: TGTGCCAGCAGCTGGACCCCAGACGAAAAACTGTTTTTT. V and J are TRBV7-9 and TRBJ1-4; no reliable D call. Per germline, CDR1 SEHNR and CDR2 FQNEAQ (reference sequence). The CDR3 is made up of 13 amino acids. V lost 4 bases and J 8 bases, leaving 11 bases between the germline ends. Combining the CDR3 with reference TRBV7-9 and TRBJ1-4 gives the whole variable domain DTGVSQNPRHKITKRGQNVTFRCDPISEHNRLYWYRQTLGQGPEFLTYFQNEAQLEKSRLLSDRFSAERPKGSFSTLEIQRTEQGDSAMYLCASSWTPDEKLFFGSGTQLSVL.

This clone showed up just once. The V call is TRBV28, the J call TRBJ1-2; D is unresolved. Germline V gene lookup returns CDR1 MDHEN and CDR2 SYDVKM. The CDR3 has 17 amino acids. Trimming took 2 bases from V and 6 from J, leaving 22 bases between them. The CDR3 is CASSLVYFRRSPDGYTF. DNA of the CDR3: TGTGCCAGCAGTTTAGTCTATTTCCGTCGTTCCCCAGATGGCTACACCTTC.

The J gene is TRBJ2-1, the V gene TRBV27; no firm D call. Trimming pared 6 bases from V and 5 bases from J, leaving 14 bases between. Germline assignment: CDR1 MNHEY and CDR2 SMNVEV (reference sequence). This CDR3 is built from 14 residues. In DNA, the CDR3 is TGTGCCAGCAGACGAAAAAACAGAGACAATGAGCAGTTCTTC. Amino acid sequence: CASRRKNRDNEQFF.